These 8 T cell receptor beta chains were all obtained from the same sample, sequenced in a study of T cells in Graves' hyperthyroidism and ophthalmopathy. From RNA transcripts, TCR beta CDR3 regions were amplified. In the first-round RT-PCR of the TCR CDR3, the HTBI primer set was used. TCRdb re-analysed the multiplex PCR reads in MiXCR, keeping a single row per CDR3 protein. Of roughly 240,000 distinct CDR3 sequences listed, about 24% are singletons. The sequencing sample was made of blood. The receptors originated from a woman in her 40s with Graves' ophthalmopathy.

This clonotype was recorded many times. The rearrangement uses TRBV28 and TRBJ2-5; 14 bases fit TRBD2. The CDR3 runs 16 residues. The germline V gene has CDR1 MDHEN and CDR2 SYDVKM. The V and J ends lost 5 bases and 6 bases, in that order; junction bases with no gene match: 8. In DNA, the CDR3 is TGTGCCAGCAGTCCCCGACTAGCGGGAGGGCCGAAGACCCAGTACTTC. It encodes CASSPRLAGGPKTQYF.

This clonotype has ten or more counts. The genes are TRBV6-1 and TRBJ2-7; D remains unclear. CDR1 MNHNS and CDR2 SASEGT come from the germline V gene. Trimming shortened V by 9 bases and J by 6 bases, and 18 bases separated the two germline ends. CDR3 size: 13 residues. DNA for the CDR3: TGTGCCAGTAGATTGGGCCTCCAGTCCGAGCAGTACTTC. Amino acids: CASRLGLQSEQYF.

The sample holds many counts of this clonotype. V is TRBV6-1 and J is TRBJ1-1; D gene unclear. CDR1 MNHNS and CDR2 SASEGT come from the germline V gene. This CDR3 region has 12 residues. V shed 7 bases and J shed 1 base, with 7 bases lying between them. The CDR3 protein is CASTYRNTEAFF. In nucleotides, the CDR3 is TGTGCCAGCACCTACAGGAACACTGAAGCTTTCTTT.

V and J are TRBV12-5 and TRBJ2-2; D gene unclear. Germline CDR1 LGHNT, CDR2 FRNRAP. The CDR3 is 13 amino acids. Trimming took off 1 base at V and 5 bases at J, with 5 bases between the two ends. The CDR3 coding sequence is TGTGCTAGTGGTTTGGGTCAGACCGGGGAGCTGTTTTTT. Translated, it gives CASGLGQTGELFF.

This clonotype was recorded many times. V is TRBV6-5 and J is TRBJ2-7, with TRBD2 as a possible D gene (6 bases). The CDR3 covers 14 residues. Trimming took off 4 bases at V and 2 bases at J, with 12 bases between the two ends. CDR1 and CDR2 (germline): MNHEY, SVGAGI. CDR3 protein: CASSSGDGAYEQYF. CDR3 coding DNA: TGTGCCAGCAGTTCGGGGGACGGCGCCTACGAGCAGTACTTC.

This clonotype was seen at least ten times. J is TRBJ1-6 and V is TRBV11-2; D is possibly TRBD1 (6 bases). The V end lost 2 bases, the J end lost 9 bases, and 14 bases lay between the germline ends. The V gene's germline CDR1 is SGHAT and CDR2 FQNNGV. This CDR3 comprises 15 residues. CDR3 sequence reads: CASSLNEGGGSPLHF. CDR3 nucleotides: TGTGCCAGCAGCTTAAATGAGGGAGGGGGTTCACCCCTCCACTTT.

This clonotype was observed once. A junction boundary mismatches the germline segment, possibly from a read error. V is TRBV6-4 and J is TRBJ1-1; D remains ambiguous. The CDR3 runs to 15 residues. Germline values: CDR1 MRHNA, CDR2 SNTAGT. The CDR3 here is CPSRREQKTNTEAFF. The CDR3 bases are TGTCCCAGCAGACGGGAACAGAAGACGAACACTGAAGCTTTCTTT.

There are many counts of this clonotype. The CDR3 bases are TGCGCCAGCAGCTTGGGGAAACTCAACACCGGGGAGCTGTTTTTT. This gives the protein CASSLGKLNTGELFF. V and J are TRBV5-1 and TRBJ2-2; D remains ambiguous. V was shortened by 0 bases and J by 2 bases, with 8 bases between the two germline ends. The CDR3 runs 15 residues. Per the germline V gene, CDR1 is SGHRS and CDR2 is YFSETQ.